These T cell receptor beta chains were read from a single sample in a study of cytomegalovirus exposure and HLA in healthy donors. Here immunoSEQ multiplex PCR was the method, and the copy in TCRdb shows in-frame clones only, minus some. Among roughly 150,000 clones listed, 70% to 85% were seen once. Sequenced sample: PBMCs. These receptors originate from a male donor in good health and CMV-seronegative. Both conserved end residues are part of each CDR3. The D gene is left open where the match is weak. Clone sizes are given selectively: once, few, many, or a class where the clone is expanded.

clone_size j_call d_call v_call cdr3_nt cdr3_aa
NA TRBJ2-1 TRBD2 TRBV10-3 TGTGCCATCAGTGAGATGTTTATGGGGACTAGCGGGGGGGCAAATGAGCAGTTCTTC CAISEMFMGTSGGANEQFF
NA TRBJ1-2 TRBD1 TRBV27 TGTGCCAGCAGGAGAGGACAGGGGGGTGGCTACACCTTC CASRRGQGGGYTF
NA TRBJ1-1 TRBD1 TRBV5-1 TGCGCCAGCAGCTCAATGGGACAGGGGAACACTGAAGCTTTCTTT CASSSMGQGNTEAFF
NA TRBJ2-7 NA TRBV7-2 TGTGCCAGCAGCTTAGTCCGCGGTTCCTACGAGCAGTACTTC CASSLVRGSYEQYF
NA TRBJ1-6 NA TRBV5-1 TGCGCCAGCAGCTTGGGAAGTGGACTGGCAGATAATTCACCCCTCCACTTT CASSLGSGLADNSPLHF
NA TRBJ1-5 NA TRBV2 TGTGCCAGCAGTGTACGTCGAGAGGGTCAGCCCCAGCATTTT CASSVRREGQPQHF
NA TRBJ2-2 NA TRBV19 TGTGCCAGTAGTATAGGAGGGACGAACACCGGGGAGCTGTTTTTT CASSIGGTNTGELFF
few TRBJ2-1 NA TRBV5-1 TGCGCCAGCAGCTTTCCCTCGGGGAATGAGCAGTTCTTC CASSFPSGNEQFF
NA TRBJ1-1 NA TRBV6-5 TGTGCCAGCAGAGAGAGGGACACTGAAGCTTTCTTT CASRERDTEAFF
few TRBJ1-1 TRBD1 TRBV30 TGTGCCTGGAGGGGACAGTTGAACACTGAAGCTTTCTTT CAWRGQLNTEAFF
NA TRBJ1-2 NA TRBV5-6 TGTGCCAGCAGCTTGGAGCCAAGAGAAGATATAGGCTACACCTTC CASSLEPREDIGYTF
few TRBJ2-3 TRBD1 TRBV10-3 TGTGCCATCAGTGAGGAGGACAGGATTGTAACAGATACGCAGTATTTT CAISEEDRIVTDTQYF
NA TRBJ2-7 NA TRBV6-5 TGTGCCAGCAGTTACTTCTCTTTTGGCGGGAACTACGAGCAGTACTTC CASSYFSFGGNYEQYF
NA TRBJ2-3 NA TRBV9 TGTGCCAGCAGCGGGCGGATCACAGATACGCAGTATTTT CASSGRITDTQYF
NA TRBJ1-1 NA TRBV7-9 TGTGCCAGCAGCCCACTCGAGGGACAAGGGAACACTGAAGCTTTCTTT CASSPLEGQGNTEAFF
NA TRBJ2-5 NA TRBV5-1 TGCGCCAGCAGCTTGACCGGGGATGGGGAGACCCAGTACTTC CASSLTGDGETQYF
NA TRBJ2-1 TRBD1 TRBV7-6 TGTGCCAGCAGCTTAGAGTCCCAGGGGGATAGCAAGGAGCAGTTCTTC CASSLESQGDSKEQFF
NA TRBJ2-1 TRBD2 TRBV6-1 TGTGCCAGCAGTGAAATGCTAGCGGGAAACAATGAGCAGTTCTTC CASSEMLAGNNEQFF
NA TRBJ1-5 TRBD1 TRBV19 TGTGCCAGTAGGACCCAGGGGGCCGTGAATCAGCCCCAGCATTTT CASRTQGAVNQPQHF
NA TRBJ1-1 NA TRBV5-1 TGCGCCAGCAGCTTGGACAGGGCCAGGACTGAAGCTTTCTTT CASSLDRARTEAFF
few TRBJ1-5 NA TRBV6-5 TGTGCCAGCAGATATAGCGGACCGCATCAGCCCCAGCATTTT CASRYSGPHQPQHF
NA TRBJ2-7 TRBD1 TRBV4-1 TGCGCCAGCAGCCAACAACAGGGGTGGGAGCAGTACTTC CASSQQQGWEQYF
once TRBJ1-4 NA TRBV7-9 TGTGCCAGCAGCGATGACAGGCGGGTGTTTTTT CASSDDRRVFF
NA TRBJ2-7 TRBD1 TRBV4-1 TGCGCCAGCAGCCAAGGGACGGGGACAGGGGGCTCCTACGAGCAGTACTTC CASSQGTGTGGSYEQYF
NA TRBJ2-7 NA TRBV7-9 TGTGCCAGCAGCTTGTTGGGGCTCGAGCAGTACTTC CASSLLGLEQYF
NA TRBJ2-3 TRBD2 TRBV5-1 TGCGCCAGCAGCTTGGGGACTAGCGGGACCACAGATACGCAGTATTTT CASSLGTSGTTDTQYF
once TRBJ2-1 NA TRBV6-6 TGTGCCAGCCTATCCTCTCTACGCTCCTACAATGAGCAGTTCTTC CASLSSLRSYNEQFF
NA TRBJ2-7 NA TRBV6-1 TGTGCCAGCACCAGGATCTACGAGCAGTACTTC CASTRIYEQYF
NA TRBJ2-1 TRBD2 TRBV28 TGTGCCAGCAGAAGCGGGACTAGCGACAATGAGCAGTTCTTC CASRSGTSDNEQFF
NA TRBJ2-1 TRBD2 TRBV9 TGTGCCAGCAGCGCCTTAGCGGGGAGGGTCAATGAGCAGTTCTTC CASSALAGRVNEQFF
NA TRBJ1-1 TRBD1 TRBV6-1 TGTGCCAGCAGTGCACTACAGGGGGCGGACACTGAAGCTTTCTTT CASSALQGADTEAFF
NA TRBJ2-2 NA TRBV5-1 TGCGCCAGCAGCTCCCGGGGGTCGAACACCGGGGAGCTGTTTTTT CASSSRGSNTGELFF
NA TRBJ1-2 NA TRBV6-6 TGTGCCAGCAGTACCCTCCGGGAGGACTGGATCTATGGCTACACCTTC CASSTLREDWIYGYTF
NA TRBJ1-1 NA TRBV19 TGTGCCAGTAGTATAGTAGGGGTCCCTGAAGCTTTCTTT CASSIVGVPEAFF
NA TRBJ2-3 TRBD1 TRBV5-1 TGCGCCAGCAGCCAGACGGACAGGGGAGATACGCAGTATTTT CASSQTDRGDTQYF
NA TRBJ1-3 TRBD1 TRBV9 TGTGCCAGCGGACTGGCAGGGGGCGTCAGAAACACCATATATTTT CASGLAGGVRNTIYF
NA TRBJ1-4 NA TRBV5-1 TGCGCCAGCAGCTTGGATCGGGAAAAACTGTTTTTT CASSLDREKLFF
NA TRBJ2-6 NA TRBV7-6 TGTGCCAGCAGTGGCCGGGTCGCGTCCTCTGGGGCCAACGTCCTGACTTTC CASSGRVASSGANVLTF
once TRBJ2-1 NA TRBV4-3 TGCGCCAGCAGCCAAGACTTGAATGAGCAGTTCTTC CASSQDLNEQFF
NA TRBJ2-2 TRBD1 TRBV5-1 TGCGCCAGCAGCTTCCCCGGGACAGGGGTAATCGGGGAGCTGTTTTTT CASSFPGTGVIGELFF
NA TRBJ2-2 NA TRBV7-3 TGTGCCAGCAGCTTATTCCAGGGCACCGGGGAGCTGTTTTTT CASSLFQGTGELFF